The T cell receptor (beta chain) described here comes from a study of Ad26.COV2.S vaccination and SARS-CoV-2 variants. The overall study: Ad26.COV2.S, an intramuscular injection, was given once or twice 56 days apart. Study-wide findings and caveats: Placebo recipients had lower spike-specific TCR breadth than vaccine recipients.

The germline CDR1 and CDR2 sequences are LNHDA and SQIVND (reference sequence). There are 13 residues in the CDR3. With 1 base removed from V and 7 bases from J, the gap between germline ends came to 11 bases. On this clone itself: Its antigen is not known.

The treatment here: some 19 received Ad26.COV2.S at low or high dose, single or two shots; roughly five received placebo; per-sample allocation not given. Sampling happened 63 days after the first vaccine or placebo injection. Libraries were prepared by immunoSEQ multiplex PCR; TCRdb keeps only in-frame clonotypes and omits some of them. The sample includes 360,000 or so clones, around nine tenths of them seen just once. This chain connects TRBV19 to TRBJ2-7; D is unclear. This TCR was recovered from a person between 18 and 60 years old who received the Ad26.COV2.S COVID-19 vaccine or a placebo. The material sequenced was peripheral blood, taken in a trial of Ad26.COV2.S vaccine versus placebo. The chain's CDR3 is CASSIGLNVEQYF. The CDR3 nucleotides are TGTGCCAGTAGTATAGGACTCAACGTGGAGCAGTACTTC.